This T cell receptor (beta chain) was recovered during a study of blood T cell repertoires in COVID-19. This table comes from immunoSEQ multiplex PCR, and its TCRdb copy is limited to in-frame clones, with some not included. The sample yields under 300,000 clones, about four fifths seen once. Germline values: CDR1 SGHTA, CDR2 FQGNSA. The CDR3 is 14 residues long. V lost 1 base and J lost 5, with 10 bases in between. The TCR was taken from a woman in her forties or fifties who had recovered from COVID-19. Sequenced sample: peripheral blood. The chain uses TRBV7-2 and TRBJ2-3; D call uncertain. CDR3 coding DNA: TGTGCCAGCAGCTTAGATTGGGCGAGAGATACGCAGTATTTT. This sequence encodes CASSLDWARDTQYF.